This TCR beta chain derives from a study of spatial heterogeneity in lung cancer. In the study overall: The average appearance count of each unique TCR and UMI combination in raw reads was more than eight. Study observations and caveats: Ubiquitous expanded tumor TCRs were seen in blood more at resection than at follow-up.

Germline CDR1 and CDR2: SGHRS and YFSETQ. This CDR3 contains 15 residues. V lost 5 bases, J lost 2 bases, and 5 bases stayed unmatched. Regarding time point: sample taken at primary tumor resection. The study sequenced unsorted whole RNA from tumor, nontumor lung or frozen PBMC. Ten or more counts support this clonotype. Antigen unknown. The library protocol tagged each TCR cDNA with a unique molecular identifier. Using its own MiXCR run on the 5' RACE reads, TCRdb lists one record per CDR3 protein. The data show approximately 40,000 distinct CDR3 sequences, roughly 5% seen once. This clonotype was sampled from a female donor with early-stage non-small cell lung cancer. The sample was PBMCs, taken at surgery. This sequence joins TRBV5-1 and TRBJ2-3, with 10 bases fitting TRBD2. Written as DNA, the CDR3 is TGCGCCAGCAGTCGGACTAGCGGAGTCACAGATACGCAGTATTTT. This translates into CASSRTSGVTDTQYF.